This T cell receptor (beta chain) appears in the sequencing data of a study of T cells in Graves' hyperthyroidism and ophthalmopathy. CDR1 and CDR2 (germline): MDHEN, SYDVKM. The CDR3 is 14 amino acids. V lost 3 bases, J lost 4 bases, and 10 bases lay in between. Amplification yielded TCR beta CDR3 regions, with RNA transcripts as the source. The TCR CDR3 first-round RT-PCR relied on the HTBI primer set. A single record per CDR3 protein comes from TCRdb applying MiXCR to the multiplex PCR reads. The data hold about 600,000 distinct CDR3 sequences, with approximately 15% observed a single time. This clonotype was counted ten times or more. What it recognizes is unknown. Study results and caveats: The blood repertoire included most of the expanded thyroid clonotypes above 0.001. The model anticipated ophthalmopathy a median about 7.1 months pre-onset.

The TCR was taken from a woman between 45 and 65 years old with Graves' ophthalmopathy. The sample was blood. This chain links TRBV28 with TRBJ1-5; a possible D gene is TRBD1 (5 bases). CDR3 bases: TGTGCCAGCAGTTTTGGAGGGGCTAATCAGCCCCAGCATTTT. Translating gives CASSFGGANQPQHF.